A single T cell receptor (beta chain) is shown here with its context. Its antigen is undetermined. This sample stems from a study of cytomegalovirus exposure and HLA in healthy donors. The PCR made use of 60 Vbeta and 13 Jbeta primers. Sequenced by immunoSEQ multiplex PCR; TCRdb stores in-frame clones only, minus some. The repertoire has around 250,000 clones, around 90% of them found once; the top ten carry 1.7%. The study, taken as a whole, reports: The study carried out a later analysis of TCR beta sequences. It associated around 17,000 of them with specific HLA alleles at a false discovery rate of 0.05. Within an earlier analysis, most TCR beta V segments proved productive either about 87% or about 30% of the time.

The sample comprised PBMCs. The origin of this receptor is a girl aged 2 to 10 in good health and CMV-seronegative.

CDR3 in DNA: TGTGCCACCAGCAGAGGAGGGACAGGGAATGAAAAACTGTTTTTT. Its protein is CATSRGGTGNEKLFF. V usage is TRBV15 and J usage is TRBJ1-4; 9 bases are shared with TRBD1. Trimming at V came to 1 base and at J to 5 bases, leaving 2 bases not matched to a gene. Germline V gene sequence: CDR1 LNHNV, CDR2 YYDKDF (reference sequence). This CDR3 is 15 amino acids long.